This T cell receptor (beta chain) was retrieved from a study of Ad26.COV2.S vaccination and SARS-CoV-2 variants. As concerns this clone: What it recognizes is unknown.

Measured with immunoSEQ multiplex PCR; TCRdb has only the in-frame clones, and not every one. The sample carries hundreds of thousands of clones, 80% to 90% recorded once. The V and J ends lost 5 bases and 2 bases, in that order; junction bases with no gene match: 4. CDR1 is LNHDA, CDR2 SQIVND, per germline (reference sequence). CDR3 length equals 16 residues. Indicated treatment: 15 to 20 received Ad26.COV2.S at low or high dose, single or two shots; about 5 received placebo; per-sample allocation not given. Sampling was done on day 63 after the first vaccine or placebo injection. Notes on the study in general: Substantial breadth in spike-specific CD8+ and CD4+ T cell responses was reportedly seen after vaccination.

The TCR originated in a person between 18 and 65 years old who received the Ad26.COV2.S COVID-19 vaccine or a placebo. Sequencing was performed on peripheral blood, taken in a trial of Ad26.COV2.S vaccine versus placebo. The chain uses TRBV19 and TRBJ2-4; 12 nucleotides agree with TRBD1. The CDR3 DNA reads as TGTGCCAGTAGTCCGGGACAGGGGGCCCCCAAAAACATTCAGTACTTC. It encodes CASSPGQGAPKNIQYF.